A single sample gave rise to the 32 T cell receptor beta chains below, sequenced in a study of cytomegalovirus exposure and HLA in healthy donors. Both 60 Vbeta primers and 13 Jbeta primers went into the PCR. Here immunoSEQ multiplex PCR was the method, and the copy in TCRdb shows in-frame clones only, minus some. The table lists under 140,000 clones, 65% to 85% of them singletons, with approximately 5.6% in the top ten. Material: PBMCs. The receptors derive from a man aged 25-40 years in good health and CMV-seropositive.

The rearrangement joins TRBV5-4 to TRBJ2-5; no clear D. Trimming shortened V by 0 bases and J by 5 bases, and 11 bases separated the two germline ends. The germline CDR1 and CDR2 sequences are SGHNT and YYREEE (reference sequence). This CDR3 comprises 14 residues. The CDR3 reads CASSLAAGTETQYF. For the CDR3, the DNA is TGTGCCAGCAGCTTGGCCGCAGGTACGGAGACCCAGTACTTC.

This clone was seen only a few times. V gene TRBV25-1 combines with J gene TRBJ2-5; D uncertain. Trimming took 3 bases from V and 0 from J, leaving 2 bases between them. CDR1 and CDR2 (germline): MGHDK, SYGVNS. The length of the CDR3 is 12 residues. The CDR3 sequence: CASSDYQETQYF. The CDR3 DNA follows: TGTGCCAGCAGTGACTACCAAGAGACCCAGTACTTC. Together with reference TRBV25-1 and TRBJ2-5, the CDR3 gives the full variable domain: EADIYQTPRYLVIGTGKKITLECSQTMGHDKMYWYQQDPGMELHLIHYSYGVNSTEKGDLSSESTVSRIRTEHFPLTLESARPSHTSQYLCASSDYQETQYFGPGTRLLVL.

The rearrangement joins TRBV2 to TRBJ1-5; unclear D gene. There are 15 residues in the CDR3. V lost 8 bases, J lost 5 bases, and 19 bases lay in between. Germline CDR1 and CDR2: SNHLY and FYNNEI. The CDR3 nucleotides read TGTGCCAGCCCGCGGAGCTTCTCTTACGATCAGCCCCAGCATTTT. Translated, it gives CASPRSFSYDQPQHF.

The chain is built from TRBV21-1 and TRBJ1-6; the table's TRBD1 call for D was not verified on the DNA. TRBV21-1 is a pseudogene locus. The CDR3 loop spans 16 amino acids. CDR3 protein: CASSKKMAPYNSPLHF. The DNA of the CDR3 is TGTGCCAGCAGCAAAAAGATGGCCCCCTATAATTCACCCCTCCACTTT.

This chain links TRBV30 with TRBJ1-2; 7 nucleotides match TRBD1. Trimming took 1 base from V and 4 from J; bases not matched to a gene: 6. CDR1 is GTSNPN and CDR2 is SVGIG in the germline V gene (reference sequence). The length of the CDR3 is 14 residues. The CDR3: CAWSGQGAFYGYTF. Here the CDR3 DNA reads TGTGCCTGGAGTGGACAGGGTGCCTTCTATGGCTACACCTTC.

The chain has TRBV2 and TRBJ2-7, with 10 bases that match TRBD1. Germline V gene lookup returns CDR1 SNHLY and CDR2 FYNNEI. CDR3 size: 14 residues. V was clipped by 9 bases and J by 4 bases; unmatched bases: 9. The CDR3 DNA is TGTGCCAGTACCATAGACAGGGGGCATTACGAGCAGTACTTC. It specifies CASTIDRGHYEQYF.

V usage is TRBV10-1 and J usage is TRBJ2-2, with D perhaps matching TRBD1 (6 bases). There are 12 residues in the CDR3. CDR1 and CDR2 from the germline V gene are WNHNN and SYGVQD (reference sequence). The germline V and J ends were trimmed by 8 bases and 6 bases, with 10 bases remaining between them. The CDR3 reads CASQGYAGELFF. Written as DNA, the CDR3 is TGCGCCAGCCAGGGGTATGCCGGGGAGCTGTTTTTT.

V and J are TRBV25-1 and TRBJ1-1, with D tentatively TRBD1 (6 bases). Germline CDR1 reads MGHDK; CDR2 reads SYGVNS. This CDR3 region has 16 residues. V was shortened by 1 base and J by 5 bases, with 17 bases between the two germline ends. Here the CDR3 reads CASSESGGGGFTEAFF. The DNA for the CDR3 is TGTGCCAGCAGTGAATCAGGTGGGGGGGGCTTTACTGAAGCTTTCTTT.

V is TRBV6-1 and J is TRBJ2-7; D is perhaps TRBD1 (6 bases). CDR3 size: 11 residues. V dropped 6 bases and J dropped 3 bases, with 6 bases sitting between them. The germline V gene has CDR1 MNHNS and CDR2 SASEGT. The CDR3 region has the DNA TGTGCCAGCAGGGACAGCTACGAGCAGTACTTC. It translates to CASRDSYEQYF.

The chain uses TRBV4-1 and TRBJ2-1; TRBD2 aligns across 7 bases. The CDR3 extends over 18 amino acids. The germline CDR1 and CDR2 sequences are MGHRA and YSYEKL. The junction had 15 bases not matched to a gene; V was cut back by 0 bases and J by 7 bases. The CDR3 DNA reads TGCGCCAGCAGCCAAGATAAGGAGGCGGTCCAGGGACTAAATGAGCAGTTCTTC. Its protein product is CASSQDKEAVQGLNEQFF.

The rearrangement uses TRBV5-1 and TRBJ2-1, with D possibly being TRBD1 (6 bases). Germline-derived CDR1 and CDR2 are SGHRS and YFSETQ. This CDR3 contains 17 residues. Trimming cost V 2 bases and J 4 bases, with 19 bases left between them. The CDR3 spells CASSFESGTRTYNEQFF. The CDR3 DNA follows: TGCGCCAGCAGCTTCGAATCCGGGACAAGAACATACAATGAGCAGTTCTTC.

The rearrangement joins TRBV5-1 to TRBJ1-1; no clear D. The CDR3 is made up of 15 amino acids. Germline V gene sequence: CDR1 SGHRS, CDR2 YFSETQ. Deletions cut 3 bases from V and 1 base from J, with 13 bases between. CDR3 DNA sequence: TGCGCCAGCAGCTCGGACTTAACAAGGAACACTGAAGCTTTCTTT. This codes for CASSSDLTRNTEAFF.

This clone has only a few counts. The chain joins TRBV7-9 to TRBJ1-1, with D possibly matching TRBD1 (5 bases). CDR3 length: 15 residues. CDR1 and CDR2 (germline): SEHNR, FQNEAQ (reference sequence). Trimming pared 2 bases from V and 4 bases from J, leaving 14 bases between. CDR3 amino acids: CASSLQGEVGTEAFF. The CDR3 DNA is TGTGCCAGCAGCTTACAGGGCGAAGTAGGCACTGAAGCTTTCTTT.

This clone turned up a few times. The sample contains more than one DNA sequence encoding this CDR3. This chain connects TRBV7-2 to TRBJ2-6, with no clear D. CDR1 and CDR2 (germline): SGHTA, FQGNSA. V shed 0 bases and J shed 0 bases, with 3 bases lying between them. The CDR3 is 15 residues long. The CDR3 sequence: CASSLASSGANVLTF. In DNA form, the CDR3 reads TGTGCCAGCAGCTTAGCGAGCTCTGGGGCCAACGTCCTGACTTTC.

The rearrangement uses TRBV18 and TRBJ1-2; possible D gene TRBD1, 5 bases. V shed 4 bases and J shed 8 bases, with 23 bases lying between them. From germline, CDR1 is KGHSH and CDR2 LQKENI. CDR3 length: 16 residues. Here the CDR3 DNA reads TGTGCCAGCTCACTTGAACAGGCGGACTATTACCCCGGCTACACCTTC. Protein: CASSLEQADYYPGYTF.

The CDR3 DNA follows: TGTGCCAGTAGTATAGGGGAGATTGAAGCTTTCTTT. The encoded protein is CASSIGEIEAFF. This rearrangement joins TRBV19 to TRBJ1-1, with D unclear. CDR1 is LNHDA, CDR2 SQIVND, per germline (reference sequence). The CDR3 is 12 amino acids. Trimming left V 1 base short and J 7 bases short, with 7 bases between.

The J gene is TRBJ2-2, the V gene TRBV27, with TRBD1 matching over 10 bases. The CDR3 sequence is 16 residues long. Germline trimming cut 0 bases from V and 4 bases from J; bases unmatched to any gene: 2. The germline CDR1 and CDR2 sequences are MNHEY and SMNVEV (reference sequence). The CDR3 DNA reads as TGTGCCAGCAGTTTATCCGGACAGGGGGGCACCGGGGAGCTGTTTTTT. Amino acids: CASSLSGQGGTGELFF.

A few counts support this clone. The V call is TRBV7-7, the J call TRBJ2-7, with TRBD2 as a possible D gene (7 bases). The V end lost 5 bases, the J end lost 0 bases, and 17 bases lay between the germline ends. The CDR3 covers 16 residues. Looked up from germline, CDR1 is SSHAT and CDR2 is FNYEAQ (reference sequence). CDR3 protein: CASSTLRGPNSYEQYF. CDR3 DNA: TGTGCCAGCAGCACACTGCGGGGGCCCAACTCCTACGAGCAGTACTTC. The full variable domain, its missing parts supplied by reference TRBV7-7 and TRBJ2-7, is GAGVSQSPRYKVTKRGQDVTLRCDPISSHATLYWYQQALGQGPEFLTYFNYEAQPDKSGLPSDRFSAERPEGSISTLTIQRTEQRDSAMYRCASSTLRGPNSYEQYFGPGTRLTVT.

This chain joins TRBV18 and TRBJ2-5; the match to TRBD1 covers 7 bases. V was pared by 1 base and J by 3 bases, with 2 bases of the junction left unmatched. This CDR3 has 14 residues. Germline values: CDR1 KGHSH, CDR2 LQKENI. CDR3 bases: TGTGCCAGCTCACCACTCACAGGGGAAGAGACCCAGTACTTC. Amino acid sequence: CASSPLTGEETQYF.

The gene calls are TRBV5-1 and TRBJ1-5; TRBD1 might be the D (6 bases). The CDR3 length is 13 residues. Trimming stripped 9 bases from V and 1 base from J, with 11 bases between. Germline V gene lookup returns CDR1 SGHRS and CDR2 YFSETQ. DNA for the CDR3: TGCGCCAATCATAGGGGGAGCAATCAGCCCCAGCATTTT. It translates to CANHRGSNQPQHF.

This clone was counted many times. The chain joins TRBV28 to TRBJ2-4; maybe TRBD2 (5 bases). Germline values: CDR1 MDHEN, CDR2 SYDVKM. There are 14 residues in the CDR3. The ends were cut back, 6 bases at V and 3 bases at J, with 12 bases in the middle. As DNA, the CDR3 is TGTGCCAGCAGCCCAGAGGGCCTCAAAAACATTCAGTACTTC. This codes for CASSPEGLKNIQYF.

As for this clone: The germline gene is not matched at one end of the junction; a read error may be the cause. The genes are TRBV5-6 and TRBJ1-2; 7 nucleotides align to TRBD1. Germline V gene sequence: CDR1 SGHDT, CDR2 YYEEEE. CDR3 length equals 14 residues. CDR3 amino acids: CASGLLRDSYGYTF. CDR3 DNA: TGTGCCAGCGGCTTGCTCCGGGACAGTTATGGCTACACCTTC.

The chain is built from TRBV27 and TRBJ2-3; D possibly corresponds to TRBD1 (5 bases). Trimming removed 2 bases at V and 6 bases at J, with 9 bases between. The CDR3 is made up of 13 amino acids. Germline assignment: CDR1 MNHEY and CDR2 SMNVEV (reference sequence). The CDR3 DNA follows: TGTGCCAGCAGTTTAGAAGGGGTCGATACGCAGTATTTT. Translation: CASSLEGVDTQYF.

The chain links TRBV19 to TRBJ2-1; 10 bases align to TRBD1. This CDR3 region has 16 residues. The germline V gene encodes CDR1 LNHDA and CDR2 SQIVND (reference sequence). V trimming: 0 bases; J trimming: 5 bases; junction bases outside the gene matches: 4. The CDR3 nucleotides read TGTGCCAGTAGTATAGAAAGGGACAGGGGAGACAATGAGCAGTTCTTC. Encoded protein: CASSIERDRGDNEQFF.

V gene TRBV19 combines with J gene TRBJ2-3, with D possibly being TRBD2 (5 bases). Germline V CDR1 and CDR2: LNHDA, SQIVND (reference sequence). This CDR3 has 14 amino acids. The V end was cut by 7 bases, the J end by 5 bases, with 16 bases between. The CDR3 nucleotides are TGTGCCAGTACTTACTCCGACGGAGGAGATACGCAGTATTTT. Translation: CASTYSDGGDTQYF.

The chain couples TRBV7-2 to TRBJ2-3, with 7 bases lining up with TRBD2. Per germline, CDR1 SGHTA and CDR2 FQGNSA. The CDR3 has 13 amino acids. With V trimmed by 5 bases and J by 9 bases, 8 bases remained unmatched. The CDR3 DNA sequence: TGTGCCAGCAGCCCAGGACTAGGTTTGACGCAGTATTTT. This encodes CASSPGLGLTQYF. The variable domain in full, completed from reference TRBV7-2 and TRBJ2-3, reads GAGVSQSPSNKVTEKGKDVELRCDPISGHTALYWYRQSLGQGLEFLIYFQGNSAPDKSGLPSDRFSAERTGGSVSTLTIQRTQQEDSAVYLCASSPGLGLTQYFGPGTRLTVL.

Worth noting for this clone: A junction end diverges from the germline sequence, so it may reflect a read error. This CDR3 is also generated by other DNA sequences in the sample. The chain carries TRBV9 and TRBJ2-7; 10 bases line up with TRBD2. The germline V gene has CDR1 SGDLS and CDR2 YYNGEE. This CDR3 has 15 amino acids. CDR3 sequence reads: CASSVGVAGGYEQYF. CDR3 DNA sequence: TGTGCCAGCAGTGTAGGGGTAGCGGGGGGCTACGAGCAGTACTTC.

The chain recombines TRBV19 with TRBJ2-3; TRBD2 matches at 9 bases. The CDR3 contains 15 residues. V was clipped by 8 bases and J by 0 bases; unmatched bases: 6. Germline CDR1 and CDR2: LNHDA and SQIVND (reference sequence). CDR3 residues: CASGESGGSTDTQYF. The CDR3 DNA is TGTGCCAGTGGGGAAAGCGGGGGGAGCACAGATACGCAGTATTTT.

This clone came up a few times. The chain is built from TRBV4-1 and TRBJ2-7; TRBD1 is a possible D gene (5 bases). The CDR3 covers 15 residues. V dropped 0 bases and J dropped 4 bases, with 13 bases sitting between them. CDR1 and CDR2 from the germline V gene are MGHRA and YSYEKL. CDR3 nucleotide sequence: TGCGCCAGCAGCCAAGAAGCCACAAAGGGGTACGAGCAGTACTTC. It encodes CASSQEATKGYEQYF.

CDR3 DNA sequence: TGTGCCAGCAGCAAAGCCGGCAGGGGTGGGTATAGCAATCAGCCCCAGCATTTT. Translating gives CASSKAGRGGYSNQPQHF. The chain is built from TRBV21-1 and TRBJ1-5; the DNA was not used to check the table's D call, TRBD1. TRBV21-1 has pseudogene status. This CDR3 contains 18 residues.

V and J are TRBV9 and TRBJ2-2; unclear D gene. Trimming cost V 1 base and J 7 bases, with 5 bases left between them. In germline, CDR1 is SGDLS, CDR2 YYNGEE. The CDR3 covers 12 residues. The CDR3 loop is CASSVIVGELFF. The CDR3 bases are TGTGCCAGCAGCGTAATAGTCGGGGAGCTGTTTTTT.

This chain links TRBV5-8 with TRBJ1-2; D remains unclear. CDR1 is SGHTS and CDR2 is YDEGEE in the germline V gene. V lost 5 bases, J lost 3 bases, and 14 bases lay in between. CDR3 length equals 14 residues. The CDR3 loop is CASSSRLQDYGYTF. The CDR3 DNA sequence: TGTGCCAGCAGTTCTCGCTTGCAGGACTATGGCTACACCTTC.